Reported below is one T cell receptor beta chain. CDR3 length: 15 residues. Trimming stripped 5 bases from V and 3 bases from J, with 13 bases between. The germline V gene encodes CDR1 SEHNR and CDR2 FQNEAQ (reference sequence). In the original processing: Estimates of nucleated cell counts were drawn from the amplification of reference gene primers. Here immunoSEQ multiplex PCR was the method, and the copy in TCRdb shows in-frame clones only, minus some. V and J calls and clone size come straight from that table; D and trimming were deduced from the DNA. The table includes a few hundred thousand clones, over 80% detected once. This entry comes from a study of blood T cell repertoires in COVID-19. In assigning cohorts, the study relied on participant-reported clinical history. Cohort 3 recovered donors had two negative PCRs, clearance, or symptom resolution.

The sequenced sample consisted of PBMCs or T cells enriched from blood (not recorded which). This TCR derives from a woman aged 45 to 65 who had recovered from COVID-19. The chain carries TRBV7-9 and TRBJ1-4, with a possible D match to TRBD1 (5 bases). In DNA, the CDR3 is TGTGCCAGCAGCCCACCAGGGATGGCTAATGAAAAACTGTTTTTT. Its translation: CASSPPGMANEKLFF. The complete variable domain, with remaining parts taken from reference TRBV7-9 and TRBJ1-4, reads DTGVSQNPRHKITKRGQNVTFRCDPISEHNRLYWYRQTLGQGPEFLTYFQNEAQLEKSRLLSDRFSAERPKGSFSTLEIQRTEQGDSAMYLCASSPPGMANEKLFFGSGTQLSVL.